These T cell receptor beta chains were read from a single sample in a study of cytomegalovirus exposure and HLA in healthy donors. Clones were read by immunoSEQ multiplex PCR, and TCRdb kept only the in-frame ones, dropping some. The table includes some 170,000 clones, 60% to 75% detected once. Sequencing was performed on PBMCs. These receptors were taken from a woman aged 45-65 years in good health and CMV-seropositive. Each CDR3 is given with its conserved first and last residue. The D gene is left open where the match is weak. Size is omitted from some rows. Given values are once, few, many or a class for expanded clones.

v_gene	d_gene	j_gene	abundance	CDR3nt	CDR3aa
TRBV5-8	TRBD1	TRBJ2-7	.	TGTGCCAGCAGCTTCTGGAAACAGGGGACCTACGAGCAGTACTTC	CASSFWKQGTYEQYF
TRBV5-6	.	TRBJ2-7	.	TGTGCCAGCAGCTTTACTTCCTCGAGAGGGGAGCAGTACTTC	CASSFTSSRGEQYF
TRBV7-9	.	TRBJ1-3	.	TGTGCCAGCAGCTTCCCTGGCGGGGAAATCTCTGGAAACACCATATATTTT	CASSFPGGEISGNTIYF
TRBV6-6	.	TRBJ2-3	.	TGTGCCAGCAAAGGGAGCTCTAGCACAGATACGCAGTATTTT	CASKGSSSTDTQYF
TRBV7-6	TRBD1	TRBJ1-6	.	TGTGCCAGCAGCTCGACTCGACAGGGCCGTAATTCACCCCTCCACTTT	CASSSTRQGRNSPLHF
TRBV5-1	TRBD1	TRBJ1-1	few	TGCGCCAGCAGCATACAGGGGTCCACTGAAGCTTTCTTT	CASSIQGSTEAFF
TRBV5-8	TRBD1	TRBJ1-2	.	TGTGCCAGCAGCTTCATGACAGGGGGCGGCTATGGCTACACCTTC	CASSFMTGGGYGYTF
TRBV2	TRBD1	TRBJ2-4	.	TGTGCCAGCAGTTCTGACAGGGGGCGCACCCAAAACATTCAGTACTTC	CASSSDRGRTQNIQYF
TRBV2	TRBD1	TRBJ1-1	.	TGTGCCAGCAGAACGACAGGGGCGGGAACTGAAGCTTTCTTT	CASRTTGAGTEAFF
TRBV7-9	.	TRBJ1-5	few	TGTGCCAGCAGCCGGGACACTCAGCCCCAGCATTTT	CASSRDTQPQHF
TRBV2	TRBD2	TRBJ2-7	few	TGTGCCAGCAGTGAAAGGGGGACTAGCGGGGGCTCCTACGAGCAGTACTTC	CASSERGTSGGSYEQYF
TRBV30	.	TRBJ2-5	few	TGTGCCTGGGTCGCGGCGGGTAAAGAGACCCAGTACTTC	CAWVAAGKETQYF
TRBV2	.	TRBJ1-5	.	TGTGCCAGCAGTGCCTGGACGGACTACAATCAGCCCCAGCATTTT	CASSAWTDYNQPQHF
TRBV7-2	.	TRBJ1-6	.	TGTGCCAGCAGCTTACGGCAGGGGCCTTCACCCCTCCACTTT	CASSLRQGPSPLHF
TRBV11-2	.	TRBJ2-4	.	TGTGCCAGCAGCTGGGGCAGTGGGGGCCATAGCTACTTC	CASSWGSGGHSYF
TRBV29-1	.	TRBJ1-2	few	TGCAGCGTTGCCGCGGGGGATGGCTACACCTTC	CSVAAGDGYTF
TRBV11-2	.	TRBJ1-1	.	TGTGCCAGCAGCGCTGGTGTCAGGGGTTTGAACACTGAAGCTTTCTTT	CASSAGVRGLNTEAFF
TRBV5-1	.	TRBJ1-1	once	TGCGCCAGCAGCTCATACACAGACACTGAAGCTTTCTTT	CASSSYTDTEAFF
TRBV7-8	TRBD1	TRBJ1-1	.	TGTGCCAGCCAAGTAGAACAGGGGAGGACTGAAGCTTTCTTT	CASQVEQGRTEAFF
TRBV10-3	.	TRBJ1-1	once	TGTGCCACCCGAGGAAACACTGAAGCTTTCTTT	CATRGNTEAFF
TRBV6-5	.	TRBJ1-2	few	TGTGCCAGCAGTTTCGGGTACGAGGAGTATGGCTACACCTTC	CASSFGYEEYGYTF
TRBV9	TRBD1	TRBJ1-6	.	TGTGCCAGCAGCGCATCCAAGACAGGGAGGAATAATTCACCCCTCCACTTT	CASSASKTGRNNSPLHF
TRBV2	.	TRBJ1-5	.	TGTGCCAGCAGTGAAAGGTTTGTGGGGGCAGGGCAGCCCCAGCATTTT	CASSERFVGAGQPQHF
TRBV11-2	.	TRBJ2-5	.	TGTGCCAGCAGCTTAGAGCCAGGAAAGACCCAGTACTTC	CASSLEPGKTQYF
TRBV6-5	TRBD1	TRBJ1-2	.	TGTGCCAGCAGTCCCTCGCAGACAGGGTATGGCTACACCTTC	CASSPSQTGYGYTF